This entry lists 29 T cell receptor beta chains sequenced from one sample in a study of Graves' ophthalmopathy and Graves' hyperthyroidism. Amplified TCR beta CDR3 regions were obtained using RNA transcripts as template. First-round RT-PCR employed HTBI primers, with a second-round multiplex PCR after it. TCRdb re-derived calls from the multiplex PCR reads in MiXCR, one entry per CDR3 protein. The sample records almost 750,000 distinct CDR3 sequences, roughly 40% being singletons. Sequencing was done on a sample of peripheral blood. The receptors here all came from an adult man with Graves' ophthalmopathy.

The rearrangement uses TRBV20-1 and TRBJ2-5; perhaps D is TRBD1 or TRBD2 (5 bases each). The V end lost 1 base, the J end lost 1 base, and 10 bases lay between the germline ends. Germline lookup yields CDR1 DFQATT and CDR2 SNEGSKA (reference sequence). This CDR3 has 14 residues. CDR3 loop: CSARGGVTQETQYF. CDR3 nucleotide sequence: TGCAGTGCTAGAGGAGGGGTTACCCAAGAGACCCAGTACTTC.

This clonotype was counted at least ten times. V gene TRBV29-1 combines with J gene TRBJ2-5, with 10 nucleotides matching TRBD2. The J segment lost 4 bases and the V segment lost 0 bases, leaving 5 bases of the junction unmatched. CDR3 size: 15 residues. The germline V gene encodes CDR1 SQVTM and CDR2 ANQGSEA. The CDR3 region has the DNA TGCAGCGTTGAAGATAGCGGGGGGTTCAGAGAGACCCAGTACTTC. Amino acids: CSVEDSGGFRETQYF.

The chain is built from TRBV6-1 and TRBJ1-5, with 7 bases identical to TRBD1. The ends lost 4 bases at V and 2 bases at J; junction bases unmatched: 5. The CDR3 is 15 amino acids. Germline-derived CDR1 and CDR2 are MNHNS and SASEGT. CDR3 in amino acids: CASSAHRGGNQPQHF. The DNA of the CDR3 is TGTGCCAGCAGTGCCCACAGGGGTGGCAATCAGCCCCAGCATTTT.

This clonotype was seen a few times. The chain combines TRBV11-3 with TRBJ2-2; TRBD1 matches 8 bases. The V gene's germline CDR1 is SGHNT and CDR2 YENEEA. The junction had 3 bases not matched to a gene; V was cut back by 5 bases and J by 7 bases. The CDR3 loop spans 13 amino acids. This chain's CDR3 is CASSRDRRGELFF. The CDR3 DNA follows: TGTGCCAGCAGCCGGGACAGGCGCGGGGAGCTGTTTTTT.

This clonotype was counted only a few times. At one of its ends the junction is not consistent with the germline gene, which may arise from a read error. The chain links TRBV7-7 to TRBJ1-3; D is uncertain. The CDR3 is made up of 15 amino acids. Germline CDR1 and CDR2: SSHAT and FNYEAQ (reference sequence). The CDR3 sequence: CASSPGRLSGNTIYF. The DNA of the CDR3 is TGTGCTAGCAGCCCTGGACGGCTCTCTGGAAACACCATATATTTT.

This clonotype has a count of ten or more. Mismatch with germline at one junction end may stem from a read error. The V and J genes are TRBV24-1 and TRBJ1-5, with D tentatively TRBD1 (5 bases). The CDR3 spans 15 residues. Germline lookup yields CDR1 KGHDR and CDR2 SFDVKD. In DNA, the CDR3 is TGTGCCAGCAGTTTATTAGGGGATAGCAATCAGCCCCAGCATTTT. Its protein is CASSLLGDSNQPQHF.

CDR3 DNA: TGTGCCAGCAGTTTTTTGGTGGGGAGGAATTCACCCCTCCACTTT. Protein product: CASSFLVGRNSPLHF. V and J are TRBV7-9 and TRBJ1-6, with unresolved D. The ends were cut back, 6 bases at V and 7 bases at J, with 16 bases in the middle. The CDR3 has 15 amino acids. Looked up from germline, CDR1 is SEHNR and CDR2 is FQNEAQ (reference sequence).

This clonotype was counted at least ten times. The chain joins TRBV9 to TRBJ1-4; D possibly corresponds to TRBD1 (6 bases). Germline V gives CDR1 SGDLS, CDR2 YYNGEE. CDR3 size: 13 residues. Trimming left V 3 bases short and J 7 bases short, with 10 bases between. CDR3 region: CASSGTGSEKLFF. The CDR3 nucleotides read TGTGCCAGCAGCGGCACAGGGAGTGAAAAACTGTTTTTT.

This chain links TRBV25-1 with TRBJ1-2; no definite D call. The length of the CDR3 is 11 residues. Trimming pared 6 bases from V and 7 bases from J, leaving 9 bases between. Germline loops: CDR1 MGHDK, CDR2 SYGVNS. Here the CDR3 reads CASRGWGGYTF. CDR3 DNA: TGTGCCAGCAGGGGGTGGGGTGGCTACACCTTC.

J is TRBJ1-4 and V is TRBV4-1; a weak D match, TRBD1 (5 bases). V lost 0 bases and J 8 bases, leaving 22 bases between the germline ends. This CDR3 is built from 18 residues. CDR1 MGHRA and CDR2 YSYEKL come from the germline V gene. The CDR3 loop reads CASSQDRVRAGSKEKLFF. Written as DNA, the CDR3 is TGCGCCAGCAGCCAAGATCGAGTCAGGGCAGGGTCAAAGGAAAAACTGTTTTTT.

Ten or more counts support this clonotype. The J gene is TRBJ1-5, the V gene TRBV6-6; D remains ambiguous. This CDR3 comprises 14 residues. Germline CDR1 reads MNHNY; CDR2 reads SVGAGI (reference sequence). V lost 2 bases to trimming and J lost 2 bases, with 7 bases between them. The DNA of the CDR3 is TGTGCCAGCAGTTACCTCTCGGGCAATCAGCCCCAGCATTTT. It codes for CASSYLSGNQPQHF.

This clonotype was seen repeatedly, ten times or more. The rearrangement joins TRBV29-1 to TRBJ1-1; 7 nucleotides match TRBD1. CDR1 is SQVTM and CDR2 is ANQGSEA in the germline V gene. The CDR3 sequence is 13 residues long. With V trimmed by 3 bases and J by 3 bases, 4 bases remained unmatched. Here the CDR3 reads CSVDRGMYTEAFF. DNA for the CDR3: TGCAGCGTTGACAGGGGGATGTACACTGAAGCTTTCTTT.

The CDR3, as DNA: TGTGCCAGCAGCGGCTACCACTCAGGGAGGTTAAACTATGGCTACACCTTC. Translation gives CASSGYHSGRLNYGYTF. The rearrangement uses TRBV7-8 and TRBJ1-2; perhaps TRBD1 as D (5 bases). There are 17 residues in the CDR3. Germline V gene sequence: CDR1 SGHVS, CDR2 FQNEAQ. V shed 5 bases and J shed 2 bases, with 21 bases lying between them.

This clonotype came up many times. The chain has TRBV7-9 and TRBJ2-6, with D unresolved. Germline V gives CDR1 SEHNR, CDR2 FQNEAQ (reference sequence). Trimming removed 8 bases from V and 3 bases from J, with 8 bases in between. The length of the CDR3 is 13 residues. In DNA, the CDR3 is TGTGCCAGCCCCTTCTTTGGGGCCAACGTCCTGACTTTC. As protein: CASPFFGANVLTF.

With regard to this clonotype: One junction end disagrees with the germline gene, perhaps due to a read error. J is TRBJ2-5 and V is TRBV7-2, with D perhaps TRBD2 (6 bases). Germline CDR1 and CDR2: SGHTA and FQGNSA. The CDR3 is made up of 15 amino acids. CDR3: CASSQGTGVWETQYF. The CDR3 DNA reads TGCGCCAGCAGCCAAGGAACGGGAGTGTGGGAGACCCAGTACTTC.

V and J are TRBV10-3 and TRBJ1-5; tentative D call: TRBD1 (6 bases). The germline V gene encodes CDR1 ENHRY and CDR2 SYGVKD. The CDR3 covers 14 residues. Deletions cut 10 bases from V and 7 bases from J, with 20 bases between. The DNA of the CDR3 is TGTGCCAGCAGAACGCGAGGGGGGTTCCAGCCCCAGCATTTT. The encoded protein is CASRTRGGFQPQHF.

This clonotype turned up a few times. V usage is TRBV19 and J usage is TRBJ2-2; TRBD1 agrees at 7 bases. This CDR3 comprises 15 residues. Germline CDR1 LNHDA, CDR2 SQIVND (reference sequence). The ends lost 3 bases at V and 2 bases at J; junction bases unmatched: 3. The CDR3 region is CASSIGTVNTGELFF. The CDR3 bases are TGTGCCAGTAGTATCGGGACAGTCAACACCGGGGAGCTGTTTTTT.

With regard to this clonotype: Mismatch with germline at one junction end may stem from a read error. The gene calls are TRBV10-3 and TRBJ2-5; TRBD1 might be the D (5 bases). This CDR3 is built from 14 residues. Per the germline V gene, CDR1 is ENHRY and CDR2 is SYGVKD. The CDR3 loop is CASSNHRTPETQYF. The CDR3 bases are TGTGCCAGCAGTAACCACAGGACCCCAGAGACCCAGTACTTC.

CDR3 coding DNA: TGCGCCAGCAGCCAGGTTTTCACAGGGACCTACGAGCAGTACTTC. This codes for CASSQVFTGTYEQYF. The rearrangement joins TRBV4-1 to TRBJ2-7; a weak D match, TRBD1 (6 bases). The germline gives CDR1 MGHRA, CDR2 YSYEKL. Trimming pared 3 bases from V and 2 bases from J, leaving 14 bases between. The CDR3 is 15 amino acids.

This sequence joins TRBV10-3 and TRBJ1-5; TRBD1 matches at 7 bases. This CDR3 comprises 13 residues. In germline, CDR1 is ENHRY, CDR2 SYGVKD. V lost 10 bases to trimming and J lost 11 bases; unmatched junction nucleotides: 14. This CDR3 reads CASSATGQSAQHF. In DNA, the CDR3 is TGTGCCAGCAGCGCGACAGGGCAATCAGCCCAGCATTTT.

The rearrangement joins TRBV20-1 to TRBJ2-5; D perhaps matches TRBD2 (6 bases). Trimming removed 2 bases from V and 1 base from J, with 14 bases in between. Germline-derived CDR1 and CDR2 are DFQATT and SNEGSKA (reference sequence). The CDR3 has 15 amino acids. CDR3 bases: TGCAGTGCTAGACCCGTCGGAGGGCCCCAAGAGACCCAGTACTTC. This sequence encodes CSARPVGGPQETQYF.

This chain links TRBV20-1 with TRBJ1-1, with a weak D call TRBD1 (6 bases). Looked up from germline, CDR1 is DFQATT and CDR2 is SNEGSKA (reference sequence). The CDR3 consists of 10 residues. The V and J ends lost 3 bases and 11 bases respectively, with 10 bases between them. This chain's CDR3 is CSASGQTAFF. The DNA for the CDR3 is TGCAGTGCTAGTGGACAGACGGCTTTCTTT.

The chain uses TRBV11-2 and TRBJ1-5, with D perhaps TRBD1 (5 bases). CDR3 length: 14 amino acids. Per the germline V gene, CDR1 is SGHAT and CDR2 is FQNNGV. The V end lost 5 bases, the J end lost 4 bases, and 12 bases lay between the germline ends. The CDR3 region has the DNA TGTGCCAGCAGCAAAGACAGCCAGAATCAGCCCCAGCATTTT. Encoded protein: CASSKDSQNQPQHF.

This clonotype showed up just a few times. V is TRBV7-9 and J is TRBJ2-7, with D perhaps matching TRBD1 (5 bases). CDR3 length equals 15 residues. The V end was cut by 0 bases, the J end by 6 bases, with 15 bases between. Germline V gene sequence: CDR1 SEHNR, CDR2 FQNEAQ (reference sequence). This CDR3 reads CASSLANPLRGEQYF. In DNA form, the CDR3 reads TGTGCCAGCAGCTTAGCGAACCCACTTAGGGGCGAGCAGTACTTC.

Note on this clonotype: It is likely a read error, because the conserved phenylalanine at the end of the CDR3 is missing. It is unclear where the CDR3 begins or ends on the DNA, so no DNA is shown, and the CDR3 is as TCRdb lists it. The CDR3 here is CSVWDTTY. The chain joins TRBV29-1 to TRBJ1-2; TRBD1 is taken as the D call from the table, unchecked against the DNA. Germline V lookup: CDR1 SQVTM, CDR2 ANQGSEA. The CDR3 is 8 amino acids in total, end residues counted.

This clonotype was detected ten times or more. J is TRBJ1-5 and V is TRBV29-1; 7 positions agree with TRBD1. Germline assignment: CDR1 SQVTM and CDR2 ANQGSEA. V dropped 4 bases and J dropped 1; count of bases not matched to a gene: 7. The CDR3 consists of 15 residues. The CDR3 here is CSVAEGALSNQPQHF. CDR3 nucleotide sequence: TGCAGCGTTGCAGAGGGGGCATTAAGCAATCAGCCCCAGCATTTT.

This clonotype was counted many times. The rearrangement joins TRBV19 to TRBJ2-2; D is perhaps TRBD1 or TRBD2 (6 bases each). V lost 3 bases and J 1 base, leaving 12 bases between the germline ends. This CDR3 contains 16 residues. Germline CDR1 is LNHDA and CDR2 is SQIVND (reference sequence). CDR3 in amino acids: CASSMTGALNTGELFF. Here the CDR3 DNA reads TGTGCCAGTAGTATGACGGGGGCCCTGAACACCGGGGAGCTGTTTTTT.

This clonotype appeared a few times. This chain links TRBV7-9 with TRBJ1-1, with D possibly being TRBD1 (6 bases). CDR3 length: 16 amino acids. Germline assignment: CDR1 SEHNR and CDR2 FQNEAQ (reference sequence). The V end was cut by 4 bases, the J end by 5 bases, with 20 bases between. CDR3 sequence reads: CASSSHEGRGRTEAFF. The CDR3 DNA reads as TGTGCCAGCAGCTCCCATGAGGGCAGGGGTCGAACTGAAGCTTTCTTT.

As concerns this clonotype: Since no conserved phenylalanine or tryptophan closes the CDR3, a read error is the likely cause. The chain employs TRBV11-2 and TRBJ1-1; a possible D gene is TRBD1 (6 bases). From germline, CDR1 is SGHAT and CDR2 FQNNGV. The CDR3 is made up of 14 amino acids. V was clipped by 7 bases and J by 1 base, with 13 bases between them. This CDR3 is CASKLGGANTEAFI. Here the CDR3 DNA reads TGTGCCAGCAAACTGGGGGGGGCGAACACTGAAGCTTTCATT.